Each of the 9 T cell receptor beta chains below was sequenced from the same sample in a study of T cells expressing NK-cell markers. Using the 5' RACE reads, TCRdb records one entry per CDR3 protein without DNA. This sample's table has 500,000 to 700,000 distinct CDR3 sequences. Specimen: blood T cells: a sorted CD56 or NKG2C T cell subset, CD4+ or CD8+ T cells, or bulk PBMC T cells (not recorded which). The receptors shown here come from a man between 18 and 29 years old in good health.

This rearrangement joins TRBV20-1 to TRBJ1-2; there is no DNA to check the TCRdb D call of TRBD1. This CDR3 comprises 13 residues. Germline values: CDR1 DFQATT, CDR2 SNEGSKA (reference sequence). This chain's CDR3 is CSAIQTTGSGYTF.

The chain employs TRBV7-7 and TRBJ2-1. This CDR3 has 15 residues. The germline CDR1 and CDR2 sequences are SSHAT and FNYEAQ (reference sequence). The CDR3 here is CASSTRQVSYNEQFF.

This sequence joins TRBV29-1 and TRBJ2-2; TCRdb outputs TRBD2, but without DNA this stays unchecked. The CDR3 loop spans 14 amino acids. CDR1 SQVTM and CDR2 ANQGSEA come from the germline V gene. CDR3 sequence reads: CSVERMEDTGELFF.

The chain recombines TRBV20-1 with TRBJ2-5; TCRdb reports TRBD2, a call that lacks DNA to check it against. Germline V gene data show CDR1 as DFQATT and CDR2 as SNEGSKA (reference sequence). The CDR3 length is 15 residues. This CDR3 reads CSARRSGRVEETQYF.

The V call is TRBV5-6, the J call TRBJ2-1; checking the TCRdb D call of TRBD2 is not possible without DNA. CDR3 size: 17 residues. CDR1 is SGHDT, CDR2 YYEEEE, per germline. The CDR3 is CASSLVGHRASYNEQFF. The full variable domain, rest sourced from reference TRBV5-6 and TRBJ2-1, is DAGVTQSPTHLIKTRGQQVTLRCSPKSGHDTVSWYQQALGQGPQFIFQYYEEEERQRGNFPDRFSGHQFPNYSSELNVNALLLGDSALYLCASSLVGHRASYNEQFFGPGTRLTVL.

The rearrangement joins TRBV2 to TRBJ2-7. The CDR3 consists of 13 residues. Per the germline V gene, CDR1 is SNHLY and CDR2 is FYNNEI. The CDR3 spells CASSETAAYEQYF.

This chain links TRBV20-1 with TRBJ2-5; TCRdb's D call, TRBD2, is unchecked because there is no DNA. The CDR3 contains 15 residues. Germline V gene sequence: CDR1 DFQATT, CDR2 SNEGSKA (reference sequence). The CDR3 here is CSAREASREWETQYF.

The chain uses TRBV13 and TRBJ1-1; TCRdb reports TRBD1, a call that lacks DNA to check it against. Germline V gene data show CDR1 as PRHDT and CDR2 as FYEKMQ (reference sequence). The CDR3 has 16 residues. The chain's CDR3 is CASSLEKGARVTEAFF.

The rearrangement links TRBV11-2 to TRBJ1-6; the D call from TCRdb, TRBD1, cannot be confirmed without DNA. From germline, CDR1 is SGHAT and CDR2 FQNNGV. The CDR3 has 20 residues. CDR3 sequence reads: CASSSPTVTDLSSYNSPLHF.